The 4 T cell receptor beta chains listed next were all sequenced from one sample in a study of response to subunit inactivated influenza vaccine. TCRdb reanalysed the RT-PCR reads using MiXCR and keeps one entry per CDR3 protein. The table lists roughly 700,000 distinct CDR3 sequences, about a sixth of them singletons. The input for sequencing was PBMCs from blood, taken 11 to 12 days after vaccination. These receptors were taken from a man aged 50-60 years who received an inactivated influenza vaccine.

This chain uses TRBV6-2 or TRBV6-3 with TRBJ2-7, with TRBD1 as a possible D gene (6 bases). The V gene's germline CDR1 is MNHEY and CDR2 SVGEGT. V was trimmed by 6 bases and J by 2 bases, leaving 14 bases between them. This CDR3 region has 14 residues. The CDR3 sequence is CASRTTGQPYEQYF. The CDR3 DNA sequence: TGTGCCAGCAGGACGACCGGACAGCCCTACGAGCAGTACTTC.

V is TRBV28 and J is TRBJ2-1; 10 bases agree with TRBD1. The junction had 6 bases not matched to a gene; V was cut back by 3 bases and J by 7 bases. Germline-derived CDR1 and CDR2 are MDHEN and SYDVKM. This CDR3 comprises 15 residues. In DNA, the CDR3 is TGTGCCAGCAGTTTTCGGACAGGGGGGTTGAATGAGCAGTTCTTC. Translation gives CASSFRTGGLNEQFF.

This chain uses TRBV6-5 with TRBJ1-1; D remains unclear. V was shortened by 2 bases and J by 5 bases, with 9 bases between the two germline ends. The CDR3 is 13 residues long. Germline V gene lookup returns CDR1 MNHEY and CDR2 SVGAGI. CDR3 in amino acids: CASSYGLGTEAFF. The CDR3 nucleotides read TGTGCCAGCAGTTACGGTCTTGGGACTGAAGCTTTCTTT.

J is TRBJ2-1 and V is TRBV20-1; D is perhaps TRBD1 (5 bases). V gave up 1 base and J gave up 6 bases, with 13 bases separating them. Germline values: CDR1 DFQATT, CDR2 SNEGSKA (reference sequence). The CDR3 runs 14 residues. The CDR3 loop reads CSARVDSRSNEQFF. DNA for the CDR3: TGCAGTGCTAGAGTAGACAGTCGTAGCAATGAGCAGTTCTTC.